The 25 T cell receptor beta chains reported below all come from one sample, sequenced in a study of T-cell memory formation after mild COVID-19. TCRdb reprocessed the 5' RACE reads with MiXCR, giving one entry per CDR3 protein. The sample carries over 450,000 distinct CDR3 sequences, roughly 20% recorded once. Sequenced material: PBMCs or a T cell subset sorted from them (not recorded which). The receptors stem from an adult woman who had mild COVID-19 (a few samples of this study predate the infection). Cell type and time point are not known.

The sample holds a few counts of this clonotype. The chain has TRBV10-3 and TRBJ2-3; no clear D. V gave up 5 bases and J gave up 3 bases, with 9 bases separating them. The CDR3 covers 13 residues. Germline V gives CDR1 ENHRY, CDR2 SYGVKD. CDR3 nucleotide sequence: TGTGCCATCAGTCGTGAGAGGACAGATACGCAGTATTTT. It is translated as CAISRERTDTQYF.

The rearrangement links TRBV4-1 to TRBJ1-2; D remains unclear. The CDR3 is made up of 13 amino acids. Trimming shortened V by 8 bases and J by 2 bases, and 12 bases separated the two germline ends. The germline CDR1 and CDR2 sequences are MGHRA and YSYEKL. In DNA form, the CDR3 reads TGCGCCAGCCAAAGCGCGGGGAACTATGGCTACACCTTC. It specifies CASQSAGNYGYTF.

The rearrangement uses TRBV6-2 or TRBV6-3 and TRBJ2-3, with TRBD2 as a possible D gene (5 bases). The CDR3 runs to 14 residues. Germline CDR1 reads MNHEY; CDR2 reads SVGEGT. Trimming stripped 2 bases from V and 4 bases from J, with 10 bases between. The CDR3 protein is CASSYLGAADTQYF. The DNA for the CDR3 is TGTGCCAGCAGTTACCTGGGAGCAGCAGATACGCAGTATTTT.

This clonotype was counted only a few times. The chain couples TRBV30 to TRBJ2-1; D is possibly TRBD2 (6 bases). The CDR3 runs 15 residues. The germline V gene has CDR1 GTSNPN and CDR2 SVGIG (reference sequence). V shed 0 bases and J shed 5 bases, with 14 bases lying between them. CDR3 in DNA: TGTGCCTGGAGTGTACTACTAGCTAATGACAATGAGCAGTTCTTC. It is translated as CAWSVLLANDNEQFF.

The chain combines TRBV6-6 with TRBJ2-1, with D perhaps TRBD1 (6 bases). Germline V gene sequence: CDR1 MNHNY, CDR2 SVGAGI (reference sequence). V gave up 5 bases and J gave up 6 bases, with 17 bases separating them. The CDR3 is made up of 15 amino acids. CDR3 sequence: CASSLTGTTSNEQFF. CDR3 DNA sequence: TGTGCCAGCAGTCTCACCGGGACAACTAGCAATGAGCAGTTCTTC.

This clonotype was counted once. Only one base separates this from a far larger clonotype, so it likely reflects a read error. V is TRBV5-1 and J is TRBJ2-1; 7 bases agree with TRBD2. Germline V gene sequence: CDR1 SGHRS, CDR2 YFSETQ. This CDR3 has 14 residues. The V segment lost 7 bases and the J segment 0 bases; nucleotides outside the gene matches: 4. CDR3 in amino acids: CASGPGGSYNEQFF. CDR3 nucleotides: TGCGCCAGCGGTCCGGGGGGCTCCTACAATGAGCAGTTCTTC.

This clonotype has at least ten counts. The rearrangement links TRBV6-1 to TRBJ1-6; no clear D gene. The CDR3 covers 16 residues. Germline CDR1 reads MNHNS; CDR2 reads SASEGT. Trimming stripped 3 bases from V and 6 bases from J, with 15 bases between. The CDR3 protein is CASSDGVTSGNSPLHF. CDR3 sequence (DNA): TGTGCCAGCAGTGATGGAGTTACAAGCGGTAATTCACCCCTCCACTTT.

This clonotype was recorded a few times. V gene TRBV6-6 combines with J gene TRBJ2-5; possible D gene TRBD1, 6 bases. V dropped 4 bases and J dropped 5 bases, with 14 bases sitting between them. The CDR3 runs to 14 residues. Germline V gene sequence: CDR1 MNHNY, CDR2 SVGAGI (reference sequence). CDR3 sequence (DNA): TGTGCCAGCAGTTCCCAGGGGATTGGGGAGACCCAGTACTTC. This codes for CASSSQGIGETQYF.

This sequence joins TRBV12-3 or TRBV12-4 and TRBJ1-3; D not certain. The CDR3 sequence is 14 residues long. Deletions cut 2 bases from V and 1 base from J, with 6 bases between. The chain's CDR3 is CASSLPGSGNTIYF. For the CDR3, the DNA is TGTGCCAGCAGTTTACCTGGATCTGGAAACACCATATATTTT.

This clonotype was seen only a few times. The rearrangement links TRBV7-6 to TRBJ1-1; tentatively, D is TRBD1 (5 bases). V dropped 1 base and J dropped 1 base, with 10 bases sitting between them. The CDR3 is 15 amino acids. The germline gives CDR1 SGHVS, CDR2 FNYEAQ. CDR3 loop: CASSLEWQGNTEAFF. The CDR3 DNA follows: TGTGCCAGCAGCTTAGAATGGCAGGGGAACACTGAAGCTTTCTTT.

The CDR3 here is CASSYSSVDASSYEQYF. The CDR3 region has the DNA TGTGCCAGCAGTTACTCGAGTGTGGACGCGAGCTCCTACGAGCAGTACTTC. This chain joins TRBV6-5 and TRBJ2-7; D call uncertain. The CDR3 is 17 amino acids. The germline CDR1 and CDR2 sequences are MNHEY and SVGAGI. V shed 0 bases and J shed 0 bases, with 15 bases lying between them.

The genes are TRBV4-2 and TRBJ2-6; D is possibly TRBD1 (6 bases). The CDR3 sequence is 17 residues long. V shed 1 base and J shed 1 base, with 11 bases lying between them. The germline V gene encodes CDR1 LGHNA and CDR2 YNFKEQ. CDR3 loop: CASSQVTTGSGANVLTF. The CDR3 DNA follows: TGTGCCAGCAGCCAAGTTACCACAGGGTCTGGGGCCAACGTCCTGACTTTC.

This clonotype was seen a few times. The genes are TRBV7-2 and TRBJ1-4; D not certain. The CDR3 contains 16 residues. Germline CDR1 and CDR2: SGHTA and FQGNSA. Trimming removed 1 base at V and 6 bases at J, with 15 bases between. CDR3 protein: CASSLEGPNGYEKLFF. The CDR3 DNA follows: TGTGCCAGCAGCTTAGAGGGTCCTAACGGCTATGAAAAACTGTTTTTT.

The CDR3: CSARVGTAYEQYF. CDR3 bases: TGCAGTGCTAGAGTAGGGACAGCCTACGAGCAGTACTTC. The chain carries TRBV20-1 and TRBJ2-7, with 7 bases lining up with TRBD1. V lost 1 base to trimming and J lost 2 bases; unmatched junction nucleotides: 2. CDR1 and CDR2 (germline): DFQATT, SNEGSKA (reference sequence). This CDR3 is 13 amino acids long.

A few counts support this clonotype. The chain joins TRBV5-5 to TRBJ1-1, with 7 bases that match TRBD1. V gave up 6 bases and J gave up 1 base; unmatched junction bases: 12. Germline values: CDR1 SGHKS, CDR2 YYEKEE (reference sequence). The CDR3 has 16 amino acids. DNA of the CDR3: TGTGCCAGCACCCTCCTGCCAGGGGGTGGGAACACTGAAGCTTTCTTT. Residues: CASTLLPGGGNTEAFF.

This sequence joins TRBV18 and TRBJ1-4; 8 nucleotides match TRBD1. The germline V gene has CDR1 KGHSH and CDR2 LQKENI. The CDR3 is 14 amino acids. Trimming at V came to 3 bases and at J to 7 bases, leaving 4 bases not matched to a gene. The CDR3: CASSPEQGGEKLFF. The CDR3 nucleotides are TGTGCCAGCTCACCCGAACAGGGGGGTGAAAAACTGTTTTTT.

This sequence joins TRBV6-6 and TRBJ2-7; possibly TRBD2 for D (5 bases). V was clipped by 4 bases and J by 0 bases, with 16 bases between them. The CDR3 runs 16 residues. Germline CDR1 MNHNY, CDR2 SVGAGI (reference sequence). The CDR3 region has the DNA TGTGCCAGCAGTTTTTGGCCAGCGGCGAGCTCCTACGAGCAGTACTTC. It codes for CASSFWPAASSYEQYF.

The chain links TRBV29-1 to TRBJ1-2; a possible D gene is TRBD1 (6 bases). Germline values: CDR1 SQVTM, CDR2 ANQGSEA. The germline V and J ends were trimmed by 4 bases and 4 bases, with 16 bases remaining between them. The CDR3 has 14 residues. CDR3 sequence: CSVGGAGPVYGYTF. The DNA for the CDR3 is TGCAGCGTTGGGGGGGCAGGGCCGGTCTATGGCTACACCTTC. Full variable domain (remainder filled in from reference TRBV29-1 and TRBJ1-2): SAVISQKPSRDICQRGTSLTIQCQVDSQVTMMFWYRQQPGQSLTLIATANQGSEATYESGFVIDKFPISRPNLTFSTLTVSNMSPEDSSIYLCSVGGAGPVYGYTFGSGTRLTVV.

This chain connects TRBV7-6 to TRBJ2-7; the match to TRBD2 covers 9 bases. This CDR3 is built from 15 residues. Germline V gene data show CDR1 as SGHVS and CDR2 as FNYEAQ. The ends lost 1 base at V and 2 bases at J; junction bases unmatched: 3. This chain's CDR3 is CASSLESGRTYEQYF. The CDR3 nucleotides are TGTGCCAGCAGCTTAGAAAGCGGGAGGACCTACGAGCAGTACTTC.

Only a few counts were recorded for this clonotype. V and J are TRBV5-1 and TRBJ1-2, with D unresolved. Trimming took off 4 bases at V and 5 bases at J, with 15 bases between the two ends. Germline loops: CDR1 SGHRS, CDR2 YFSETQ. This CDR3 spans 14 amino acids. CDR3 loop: CASSPRGGGYGYTF. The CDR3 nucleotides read TGCGCCAGCAGCCCCCGTGGAGGAGGATATGGCTACACCTTC. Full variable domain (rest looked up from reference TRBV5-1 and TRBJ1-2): KAGVTQTPRYLIKTRGQQVTLSCSPISGHRSVSWYQQTPGQGLQFLFEYFSETQRNKGNFPGRFSGRQFSNSRSEMNVSTLELGDSALYLCASSPRGGGYGYTFGSGTRLTVV.

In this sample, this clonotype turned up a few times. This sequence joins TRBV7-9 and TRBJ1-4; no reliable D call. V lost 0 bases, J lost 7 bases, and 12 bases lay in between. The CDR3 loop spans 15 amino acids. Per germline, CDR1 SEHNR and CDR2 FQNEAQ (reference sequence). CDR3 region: CASSLAITSGEKLFF. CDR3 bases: TGTGCCAGCAGCTTAGCGATAACGTCGGGTGAAAAACTGTTTTTT.

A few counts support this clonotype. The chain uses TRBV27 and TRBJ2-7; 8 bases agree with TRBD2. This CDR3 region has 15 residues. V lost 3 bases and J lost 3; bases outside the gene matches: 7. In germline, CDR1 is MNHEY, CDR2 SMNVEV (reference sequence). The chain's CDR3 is CASSLIGGGFYEQYF. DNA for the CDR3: TGTGCCAGCAGTTTGATCGGGGGGGGATTCTACGAGCAGTACTTC.

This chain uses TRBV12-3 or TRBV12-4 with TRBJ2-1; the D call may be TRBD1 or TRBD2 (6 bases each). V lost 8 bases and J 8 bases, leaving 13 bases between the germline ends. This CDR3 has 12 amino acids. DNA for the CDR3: TGTGCCAGCTTGGTGGGGGGCGATGAGCAGTTCTTC. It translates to CASLVGGDEQFF.

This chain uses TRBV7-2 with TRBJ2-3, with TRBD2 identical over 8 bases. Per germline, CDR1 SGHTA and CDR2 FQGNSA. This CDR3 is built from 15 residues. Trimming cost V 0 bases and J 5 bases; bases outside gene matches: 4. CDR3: CASSLASGGVDTQYF. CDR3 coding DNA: TGTGCCAGCAGCTTAGCTTCCGGGGGGGTAGATACGCAGTATTTT. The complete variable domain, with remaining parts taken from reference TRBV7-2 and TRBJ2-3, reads GAGVSQSPSNKVTEKGKDVELRCDPISGHTALYWYRQSLGQGLEFLIYFQGNSAPDKSGLPSDRFSAERTGGSVSTLTIQRTQQEDSAVYLCASSLASGGVDTQYFGPGTRLTVL.

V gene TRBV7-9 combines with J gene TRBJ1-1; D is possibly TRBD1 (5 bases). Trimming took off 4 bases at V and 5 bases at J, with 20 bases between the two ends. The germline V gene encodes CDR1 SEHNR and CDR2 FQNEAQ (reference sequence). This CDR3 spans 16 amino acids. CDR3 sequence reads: CASSWGLTGGGTEAFF. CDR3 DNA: TGTGCCAGCAGCTGGGGGTTGACCGGGGGAGGGACTGAAGCTTTCTTT.